Shown below are 15 T cell receptor beta chains from a single sample sequenced in a study of blood T cell repertoires in COVID-19. Only in-frame clones appear in the TCRdb table, and some are missing; sequencing was by immunoSEQ multiplex PCR. Of about 70,000 clones detected, around 90% appear once; the ten largest clones hold about a tenth. Sequenced input: peripheral blood. The receptor set was obtained from a woman under 30 with acute or convalescent COVID-19.

The genes are TRBV5-4 and TRBJ2-5, with 10 bases lining up with TRBD2. The CDR3 length is 14 residues. V lost 0 bases, J lost 4 bases, and 0 bases stayed unmatched. Per germline, CDR1 SGHNT and CDR2 YYREEE (reference sequence). The CDR3 reads CASSLGTSGETQYF. CDR3 sequence (DNA): TGTGCCAGCAGCTTGGGGACTAGCGGAGAGACCCAGTACTTC.

The DNA for the CDR3 is TGTGCCATCAGTGACCAACCCCCGGGGACACCCTACGAGCAGTACTTC. Translated: CAISDQPPGTPYEQYF. This rearrangement joins TRBV10-3 to TRBJ2-7; TRBD1 is a possible D gene (6 bases). CDR3 length: 16 amino acids. The germline V and J ends were trimmed by 3 bases and 2 bases, with 17 bases remaining between them. Per germline, CDR1 ENHRY and CDR2 SYGVKD.

The rearrangement links TRBV11-2 to TRBJ1-1, with unresolved D. Germline-derived CDR1 and CDR2 are SGHAT and FQNNGV. V shed 4 bases and J shed 5 bases, with 14 bases lying between them. This CDR3 comprises 14 residues. The CDR3 is CASSSQISGTEAFF. In nucleotides, the CDR3 is TGTGCCAGCAGCTCCCAAATATCGGGAACTGAAGCTTTCTTT.

The chain joins TRBV5-5 to TRBJ1-1, with TRBD1 identical over 9 bases. J gave up 5 bases and V 4 bases, and 6 bases lay outside the gene matches. The CDR3 is 14 amino acids. Germline lookup yields CDR1 SGHKS and CDR2 YYEKEE (reference sequence). CDR3 sequence: CASSTRTGVTEAFF. CDR3 in DNA: TGTGCCAGCAGCACACGGACAGGGGTGACTGAAGCTTTCTTT.

V is TRBV4-1 and J is TRBJ2-2, with TRBD2 identical over 8 bases. The CDR3 covers 15 residues. V gave up 3 bases and J gave up 6 bases; unmatched junction bases: 6. In germline, CDR1 is MGHRA, CDR2 YSYEKL. The CDR3: CASSHPGLEAGELFF. The CDR3 DNA follows: TGCGCCAGCAGCCACCCGGGACTAGAGGCCGGGGAGCTGTTTTTT.

CDR3 nucleotides: TGCAGTGGGGAGGCCAAAAACATTCAGTACTTC. It specifies CSGEAKNIQYF. The genes are TRBV20-1 and TRBJ2-4, with TRBD2 as a possible D gene (5 bases). The CDR3 consists of 11 residues. Trimming took off 7 bases at V and 1 base at J, with 5 bases between the two ends. Germline CDR1 is DFQATT and CDR2 is SNEGSKA (reference sequence).

This clone is labeled as medium-sized. The chain employs TRBV6-5 and TRBJ1-2; weak D call: TRBD1 (6 bases). V gave up 2 bases and J gave up 5 bases, with 12 bases separating them. The CDR3 is 14 amino acids. Germline CDR1 reads MNHEY; CDR2 reads SVGAGI. The DNA for the CDR3 is TGTGCCAGCAGTTACGGCAGGGGTGAATATGGCTACACCTTC. This encodes CASSYGRGEYGYTF.

The J gene is TRBJ1-5, the V gene TRBV6-1; tentative D call: TRBD1 (5 bases). The ends were cut back, 2 bases at V and 6 bases at J, with 17 bases in the middle. The CDR3 extends over 16 amino acids. Germline V lookup: CDR1 MNHNS, CDR2 SASEGT. CDR3 coding DNA: TGTGCCAGCAGTGAAATGGAGGGGCGGATCTTTCAGCCCCAGCATTTT. Its translation: CASSEMEGRIFQPQHF.

V is TRBV6-2 or TRBV6-3 and J is TRBJ2-1; D is possibly TRBD1 (5 bases). Germline-derived CDR1 and CDR2 are MNHEY and SVGEGT. The CDR3 contains 13 residues. Deletions cut 5 bases from V and 4 bases from J, with 9 bases between. In nucleotides, the CDR3 is TGTGCCAGCAGTGCGACAGATTACAATGAGCAGTTCTTC. Encoded protein: CASSATDYNEQFF.

The chain recombines TRBV4-1 with TRBJ2-7; 7 bases fit TRBD2. The trim removed 1 base at V and 9 bases at J, leaving 6 bases unmatched. The CDR3 loop spans 13 amino acids. From germline, CDR1 is MGHRA and CDR2 YSYEKL. The CDR3, as DNA: TGCGCCAGCAGCCAAGGACCTGGGGGGGGGCAGTACTTC. Translated: CASSQGPGGGQYF.

J is TRBJ1-5 and V is TRBV21-1; the table's D call, TRBD1, was not checked against the DNA. TRBV21-1 is a pseudogene locus. This CDR3 has 16 amino acids. Here the CDR3 reads CASSKGPSGCNQPQHF. The DNA for the CDR3 is TGTGCCAGCAGCAAAGGTCCAAGTGGCTGCAATCAGCCCCAGCATTTT.

The chain has TRBV5-1 and TRBJ1-3; D possibly corresponds to TRBD1 (5 bases). The CDR3 is 13 residues long. CDR1 is SGHRS, CDR2 YFSETQ, per germline. The V end was cut by 4 bases, the J end by 0 bases, with 5 bases between. This CDR3 is CASSRGSGNTIYF. For the CDR3, the DNA is TGCGCCAGCAGCAGGGGCTCTGGAAACACCATATATTTT.

The V gene is TRBV3-1 (or the pseudogene TRBV3-2), the J gene TRBJ1-3; D is unresolved. The CDR3 is made up of 15 amino acids. Looked up from germline, CDR1 is LGHDT and CDR2 is YNNKEL (reference sequence). V gave up 5 bases and J gave up 2 bases, with 13 bases separating them. CDR3 protein: CASSSASGAGNTIYF. In nucleotides, the CDR3 is TGTGCCAGCAGCTCAGCGTCCGGGGCTGGAAACACCATATATTTT.

The V call is TRBV9, the J call TRBJ1-4; TRBD1 matches at 8 bases. Germline CDR1 reads SGDLS; CDR2 reads YYNGEE. V lost 4 bases, J lost 0 bases, and 11 bases stayed unmatched. CDR3 length equals 18 residues. The CDR3 region has the DNA TGTGCCAGCAGCCCAAGACAGGGGAGCCCCGCAACTAATGAAAAACTGTTTTTT. It is translated as CASSPRQGSPATNEKLFF.

This chain links TRBV28 with TRBJ1-6, with TRBD1 identical over 9 bases. The CDR3 contains 18 residues. The J segment lost 8 bases and the V segment lost 1 base, leaving 12 bases of the junction unmatched. Germline V lookup: CDR1 MDHEN, CDR2 SYDVKM. Here the CDR3 DNA reads TGTGCCAGCAGTTTATACGAGGGACAGGGAGGTTTGGATTCACCCCTCCACTTT. This encodes CASSLYEGQGGLDSPLHF.